The 21 T cell receptor beta chains below come from one sample, sequenced in a study of blood T cell repertoires in COVID-19. Method: immunoSEQ multiplex PCR; TCRdb's copy keeps in-frame clones and lacks some. The sample has some 100,000 clones; approximately 79% are singletons. Sequencing was performed on peripheral blood. The source of these receptors is an older man with COVID-19, enrolled during active disease.

In its sample, this clone was seen a few times. This rearrangement joins TRBV5-4 to TRBJ2-1; 9 bases align to TRBD1. The CDR3 runs 16 residues. V shed 6 bases and J 5 bases; nucleotides not matched to a gene: 12. Germline assignment: CDR1 SGHNT and CDR2 YYREEE (reference sequence). The CDR3 is CASTPGWGQGDNEQFF. CDR3 nucleotides: TGTGCCAGCACTCCTGGTTGGGGACAGGGAGACAATGAGCAGTTCTTC.

The chain carries TRBV9 and TRBJ2-1, with a tentative D call TRBD2 (5 bases). CDR1 SGDLS and CDR2 YYNGEE come from the germline V gene. Between the trimmed V and J ends, which lost 3 bases and 2 bases, there was a span of 18 bases. The CDR3 is made up of 17 amino acids. The CDR3 DNA reads TGTGCCAGCAGCGCCCCAGCCGCGGGCTGGGCCTACAATGAGCAGTTCTTC. Translated, it gives CASSAPAAGWAYNEQFF.

This chain links TRBV28 with TRBJ2-3; 10 bases agree with TRBD1. V gave up 0 bases and J gave up 3 bases; unmatched junction bases: 3. The CDR3 sequence is 16 residues long. Germline CDR1 and CDR2: MDHEN and SYDVKM. CDR3 residues: CASSLWGTGVTDTQYF. The CDR3 bases are TGTGCCAGCAGTTTATGGGGGACAGGGGTTACAGATACGCAGTATTTT.

This chain links TRBV30 with TRBJ1-5; 11 nucleotides match TRBD1. This CDR3 spans 14 amino acids. Germline trimming cut 1 base from V and 7 bases from J; bases unmatched to any gene: 3. Germline values: CDR1 GTSNPN, CDR2 SVGIG (reference sequence). For the CDR3, the DNA is TGTGCCTGGAGTGCCGGGACAGGGGGACAGCCCCAGCATTTT. Encoded protein: CAWSAGTGGQPQHF.

The table lists this clone with a few counts. The rearrangement uses TRBV7-3 and TRBJ1-1; tentative D call: TRBD1 (5 bases). Trimming left V 5 bases short and J 3 bases short, with 22 bases between. Germline CDR1 SGHTA, CDR2 FQGTGA. The CDR3 totals 17 residues. The CDR3: CASSQDTLGGLYTEAFF. The CDR3 DNA follows: TGTGCCAGCAGCCAGGACACGCTGGGGGGACTCTACACTGAAGCTTTCTTT.

This clone was seen ten or more times. The V and J genes are TRBV11-3 and TRBJ2-3; D is perhaps TRBD1 (5 bases). Trimming cost V 7 bases and J 5 bases, with 19 bases left between them. Per germline, CDR1 SGHNT and CDR2 YENEEA. The CDR3 has 15 amino acids. This CDR3 is CASIPQQEQQDTQYF. CDR3 nucleotides: TGTGCCAGCATACCTCAACAGGAGCAACAAGATACGCAGTATTTT.

This chain joins TRBV7-2 and TRBJ2-3; TRBD1 agrees at 10 bases. V shed 11 bases, J shed 3 bases, and the junction held 2 bases outside the gene matches. Germline CDR1 is SGHTA and CDR2 is FQGNSA. The CDR3 has 12 residues. The CDR3 loop is CAGGQGTDTQYF. CDR3 nucleotide sequence: TGTGCCGGGGGACAGGGGACAGATACGCAGTATTTT.

The chain uses TRBV7-3 and TRBJ2-5; 16 bases fit TRBD2. After removal of 8 bases from V and 4 bases from J, the junction contained 1 base not matched to a gene. The CDR3 sequence is 14 residues long. Per germline, CDR1 SGHTA and CDR2 FQGTGA. DNA for the CDR3: TGTGCCAGCGGGACTAGCGGGAGGGGAGAGACCCAGTACTTC. Amino acid sequence: CASGTSGRGETQYF.

The chain employs TRBV4-1 and TRBJ1-5; the match to TRBD1 covers 9 bases. The CDR3 loop spans 15 amino acids. The germline gives CDR1 MGHRA, CDR2 YSYEKL. V was pared by 1 base and J by 11 bases, with 9 bases of the junction left unmatched. The CDR3 DNA reads TGCGCCAGCAGCCAAGCGGGACAGGGTAGGGGGACCCAGCATTTT. Translation: CASSQAGQGRGTQHF.

The chain carries TRBV30 and TRBJ2-1; 8 bases align to TRBD2. After removal of 2 bases from V and 0 bases from J, the junction contained 0 bases not matched to a gene. The CDR3 covers 14 residues. Germline assignment: CDR1 GTSNPN and CDR2 SVGIG (reference sequence). The CDR3 DNA sequence: TGTGCCTGGAGTAGCGGGAGCTCCTACAATGAGCAGTTCTTC. Its translation: CAWSSGSSYNEQFF.

This chain uses TRBV19 with TRBJ2-7, with D possibly matching TRBD2 (5 bases). Trimming removed 3 bases at V and 0 bases at J, with 15 bases between. CDR1 and CDR2 (germline): LNHDA, SQIVND (reference sequence). This CDR3 has 16 residues. The CDR3 region is CASSIQAAGLSYEQYF. In DNA, the CDR3 is TGTGCCAGTAGTATTCAAGCGGCCGGCCTCTCCTACGAGCAGTACTTC. Complete variable domain (other parts from reference TRBV19 and TRBJ2-7): DGGITQSPKYLFRKEGQNVTLSCEQNLNHDAMYWYRQDPGQGLRLIYYSQIVNDFQKGDIAEGYSVSREKKESFPLTVTSAQKNPTAFYLCASSIQAAGLSYEQYFGPGTRLTVT.

This clone was seen ten or more times. The chain links TRBV9 to TRBJ1-1, with D perhaps matching TRBD1 (6 bases). The V gene lost 4 bases and the J gene lost 4 bases, with 17 bases spanning the gap. The CDR3 is 15 residues long. Germline CDR1 SGDLS, CDR2 YYNGEE. CDR3 coding DNA: TGTGCCAGCAGCCTACATGACAGGTTAGGCACTGAAGCTTTCTTT. Protein sequence: CASSLHDRLGTEAFF.

The chain links TRBV18 to TRBJ1-4; D not certain. Trimming took off 4 bases at V and 4 bases at J, with 7 bases between the two ends. Germline V gene data show CDR1 as KGHSH and CDR2 as LQKENI. The CDR3 extends over 13 amino acids. CDR3 sequence (DNA): TGTGCCAGCTCACGGGCTAATAATGAAAAACTGTTTTTT. Its protein product is CASSRANNEKLFF.

The chain combines TRBV7-9 with TRBJ2-2, with D possibly being TRBD1 (6 bases). Germline-derived CDR1 and CDR2 are SEHNR and FQNEAQ (reference sequence). Trimming left V 5 bases short and J 3 bases short, with 10 bases between. The length of the CDR3 is 14 residues. CDR3 in DNA: TGTGCCAGCAGCCTAAACAGGGACACCGGGGAGCTGTTTTTT. It codes for CASSLNRDTGELFF. Supplemented by reference TRBV7-9 and TRBJ2-2, the full variable domain reads DTGVSQNPRHKITKRGQNVTFRCDPISEHNRLYWYRQTLGQGPEFLTYFQNEAQLEKSRLLSDRFSAERPKGSFSTLEIQRTEQGDSAMYLCASSLNRDTGELFFGEGSRLTVL.

The chain recombines TRBV15 with TRBJ2-7; D may be TRBD1 (6 bases). The germline gives CDR1 LNHNV, CDR2 YYDKDF (reference sequence). CDR3 length: 14 residues. Trimming left V 5 bases short and J 6 bases short, with 17 bases between. The CDR3 nucleotides are TGTGCCACCAGCCAAAGATACAGGGAAGGCGAGCAGTACTTC. This encodes CATSQRYREGEQYF.

V usage is TRBV7-3 and J usage is TRBJ2-1; no firm D call. Germline CDR1 SGHTA, CDR2 FQGTGA. V was pared by 5 bases and J by 9 bases, with 23 bases between. CDR3 length: 16 residues. CDR3 in amino acids: CASSPYSRGLGGEQFF. The CDR3 coding sequence is TGTGCCAGCAGCCCCTATTCTAGAGGCCTAGGTGGTGAGCAGTTCTTC.

This clone was observed a few times. The chain uses TRBV11-2 and TRBJ1-1; D remains ambiguous. The CDR3 loop spans 15 amino acids. The germline V gene encodes CDR1 SGHAT and CDR2 FQNNGV. Trimming stripped 4 bases from V and 8 bases from J, with 20 bases between. The CDR3 coding sequence is TGTGCCAGCAGCTGGAGAGACGGGGTTGGCGGAGAAGCTTTCTTT. It encodes CASSWRDGVGGEAFF.

This sequence joins TRBV19 and TRBJ1-4; 9 bases line up with TRBD1. Germline CDR1 is LNHDA and CDR2 is SQIVND (reference sequence). After removal of 3 bases from V and 1 base from J, the junction contained 12 bases not matched to a gene. The CDR3 spans 19 residues. The CDR3 reads CASSINHPGQGRTNEKLFF. CDR3 in DNA: TGTGCCAGTAGTATCAACCATCCGGGACAGGGAAGAACTAATGAAAAACTGTTTTTT.

V is TRBV11-3 and J is TRBJ2-1, with D possibly matching TRBD2 (6 bases). Germline loops: CDR1 SGHNT, CDR2 YENEEA. Trimming cost V 0 bases and J 1 base, with 7 bases left between them. The CDR3 is made up of 15 amino acids. The DNA of the CDR3 is TGTGCCAGCAGCTTAGAGGGGGGTTCCTACAATGAGCAGTTCTTC. Translating it yields CASSLEGGSYNEQFF.

The chain is built from TRBV6-2 or TRBV6-3 and TRBJ2-2; no reliable D call. V was trimmed by 5 bases and J by 1 base, leaving 2 bases between them. The germline CDR1 and CDR2 sequences are MNHEY and SVGEGT. The CDR3 is 12 amino acids. The CDR3 region is CASSLNTGELFF. The CDR3, as DNA: TGTGCCAGCAGTCTGAACACCGGGGAGCTGTTTTTT.

The genes are TRBV27 and TRBJ1-1; 11 positions agree with TRBD1. The CDR3 consists of 15 residues. Germline-derived CDR1 and CDR2 are MNHEY and SMNVEV (reference sequence). V lost 4 bases and J lost 4; bases outside the gene matches: 5. The DNA for the CDR3 is TGTGCCAGCAGTTCTCTAGGACAGGGGGCCACTGAAGCTTTCTTT. Protein product: CASSSLGQGATEAFF.